This T cell receptor (beta chain) was sequenced in a study of control samples from healthy donors and cancer patients (dated by TCRdb to the early 2020s). Remarks on this clone: What this receptor recognizes is not known. No base qualities exist here, and no much larger clone lies one base off it.

CDR1 and CDR2 are read off the germline V gene (reference sequence) as MNHNY and SVGAGI. The V end loses 6 bases and the J end loses 0 bases, and a stretch of 14 bases separates them. The CDR3 measures 16 amino acids from cysteine to phenylalanine. Solely the CDR3 DNA is kept, with 48 bases framed from the first base. To prepare the library, the immunoSEQ multiplex PCR assay was applied. TCRdb limited this immuneACCESS table to in-frame rearrangements with V and J called. A share of clones is missing; checked studies link under half to unresolved V genes, and the rest is unexplained. The sample profile shows more than 85,000 clones; approximately 88% of them were found once. The biggest ten clones account for around 3.5% of the sample.

Recombination linked TRBV6-6 to TRBJ1-4; the D segment could be TRBD1, given 6 matching bases. Sequencing was done on a sample of PBMCs. The TCR originated in a woman aged 55-70 years with lung cancer. The DNA sequence is TGTGCCAGCAGACCAGGGGACGGTCCAACTAATGAAAAACTGTTTTTT. This codes for CASRPGDGPTNEKLFF.